The clone carrying this TCR beta chain was picked up a small number of times. What it recognizes is unknown. The entry originates in a study of T cell repertoires in cytomegalovirus infection. Study context: Public TCR beta signature analysis indicated the presence of both CMV infection and matching HLA type. Notes on the study in general: Individuals carrying CMV plus the relevant HLA were identified by cumulative frequency of public TCR beta families. Ex vivo responses were dominated by HLA-C-restricted CMV-specific TCR beta clonotypes.

With 0 bases clipped from V and 5 bases from J, the junction kept 4 bases outside the gene matches. CDR3 size: 15 residues. CDR1 and CDR2 from the germline V gene are SNHLY and FYNNEI. TCRdb reanalysed the reads using MiXCR and keeps one entry per CDR3 protein. Of 180,000 or so distinct CDR3 sequences listed, 15% to 20% were seen once; the top ten hold under 30%. The gene calls are TRBV2 and TRBJ2-3, with TRBD2 matching 8 bases. Sequenced sample: CD8+ T cells from PBMCs. This receptor was identified in a human donor in good health (CMV status not recorded). Some clones in this sample may be carry-over from other donors' samples. The CDR3 protein is CASSEAGLVKDTQYF. The CDR3 region has the DNA TGTGCCAGCAGTGAAGCGGGACTAGTAAAAGATACGCAGTATTTT.